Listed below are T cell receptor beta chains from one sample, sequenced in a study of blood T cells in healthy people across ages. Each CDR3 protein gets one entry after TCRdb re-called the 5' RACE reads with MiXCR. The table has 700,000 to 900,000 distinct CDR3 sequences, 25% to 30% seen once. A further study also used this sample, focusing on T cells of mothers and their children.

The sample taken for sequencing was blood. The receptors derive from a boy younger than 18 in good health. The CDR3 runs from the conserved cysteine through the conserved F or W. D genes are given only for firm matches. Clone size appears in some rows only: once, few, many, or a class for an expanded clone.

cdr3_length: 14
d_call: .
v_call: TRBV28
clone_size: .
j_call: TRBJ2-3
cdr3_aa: CASSENRDTDTQYF
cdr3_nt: TGTGCCAGCAGCGAAAACAGAGACACAGATACGCAGTATTTT

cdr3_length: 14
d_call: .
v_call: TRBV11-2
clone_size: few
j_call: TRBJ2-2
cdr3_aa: CASSLYRETGEPFF
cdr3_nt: TGTGCCAGCAGCTTGTACAGGGAAACCGGGGAGCCGTTTTTT

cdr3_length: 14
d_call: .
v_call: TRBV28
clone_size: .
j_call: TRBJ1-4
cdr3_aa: CASSSEGLHEKLFF
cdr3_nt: TGTGCCAGCAGTTCCGAGGGGTTACATGAAAAACTGTTTTTT

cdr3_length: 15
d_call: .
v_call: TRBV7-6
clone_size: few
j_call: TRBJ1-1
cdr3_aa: CASSLGSVWNTEAFF
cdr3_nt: TGTGCCAGCAGCTTAGGGTCAGTTTGGAACACTGAAGCTTTCTTT

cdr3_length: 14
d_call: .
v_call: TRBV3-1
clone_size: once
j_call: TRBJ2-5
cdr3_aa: CASSQASRKETQYF
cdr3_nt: TGTGCCAGCAGCCAAGCGTCTAGGAAAGAGACCCAGTACTTC

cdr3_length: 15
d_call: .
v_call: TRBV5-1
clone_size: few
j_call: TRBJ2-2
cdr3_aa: CASTARGATTGELFF
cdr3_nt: TGCGCCAGCACCGCCCGGGGGGCAACAACCGGGGAGCTGTTTTTT

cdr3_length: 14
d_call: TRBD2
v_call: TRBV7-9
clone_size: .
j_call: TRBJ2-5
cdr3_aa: CASSLVTSKETQYF
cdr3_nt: TGTGCCAGCAGCTTGGTGACTAGCAAGGAGACCCAGTACTTC

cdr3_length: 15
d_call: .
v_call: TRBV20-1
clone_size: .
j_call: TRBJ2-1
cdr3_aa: CSARDEYRSYNEQFF
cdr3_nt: TGCAGTGCTAGAGATGAGTACCGGTCCTACAATGAGCAGTTCTTC

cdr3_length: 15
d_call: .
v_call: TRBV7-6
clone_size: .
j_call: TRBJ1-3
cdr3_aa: CASSPVGGSGNTIYF
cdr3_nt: TGTGCCAGCAGCCCCGTCGGGGGCTCTGGAAACACCATATATTTT

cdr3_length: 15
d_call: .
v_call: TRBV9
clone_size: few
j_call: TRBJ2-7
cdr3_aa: CASSPHGGTGALGYF
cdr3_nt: TGTGCCAGCAGCCCACACGGCGGGACTGGGGCCTTAGGGTACTTC

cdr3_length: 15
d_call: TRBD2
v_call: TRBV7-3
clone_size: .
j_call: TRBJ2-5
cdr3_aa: CASSGTGGAMETQYF
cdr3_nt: TGTGCCAGCAGCGGGACGGGGGGGGCTATGGAGACCCAGTACTTC

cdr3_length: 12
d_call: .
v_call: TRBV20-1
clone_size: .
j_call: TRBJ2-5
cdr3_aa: CSAGDDDETQYF
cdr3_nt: TGCAGTGCTGGAGATGATGACGAGACCCAGTACTTC

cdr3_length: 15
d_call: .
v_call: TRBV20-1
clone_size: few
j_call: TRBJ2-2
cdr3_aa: CSAQTVRGSSGELFF
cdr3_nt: TGCAGTGCTCAAACCGTGAGGGGGTCGTCCGGGGAGCTGTTTTTT

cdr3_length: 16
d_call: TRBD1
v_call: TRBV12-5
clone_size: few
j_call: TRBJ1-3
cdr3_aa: CASGFLRQGEGNTIYF
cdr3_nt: TGTGCTAGTGGTTTCCTTAGACAGGGAGAGGGAAACACCATATATTTT

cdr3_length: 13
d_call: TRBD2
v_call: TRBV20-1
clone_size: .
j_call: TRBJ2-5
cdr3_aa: CSAYGGGQETQYF
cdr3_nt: TGCAGTGCCTATGGCGGGGGCCAAGAGACCCAGTACTTC

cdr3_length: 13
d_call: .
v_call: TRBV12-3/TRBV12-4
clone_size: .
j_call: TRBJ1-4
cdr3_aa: CASSFDGVEKLFF
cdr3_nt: TGTGCCAGCAGTTTCGACGGAGTCGAAAAACTGTTTTTT

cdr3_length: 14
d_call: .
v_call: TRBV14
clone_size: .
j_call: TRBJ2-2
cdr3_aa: CASSQDSDTGELFF
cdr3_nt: TGTGCCAGCAGCCAAGATTCGGATACCGGGGAGCTGTTTTTT

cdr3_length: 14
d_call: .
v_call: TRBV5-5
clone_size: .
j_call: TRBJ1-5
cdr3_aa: CASSSGLSNQPQHF
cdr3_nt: TGTGCCAGTAGCTCGGGACTTAGCAATCAGCCCCAGCATTTT

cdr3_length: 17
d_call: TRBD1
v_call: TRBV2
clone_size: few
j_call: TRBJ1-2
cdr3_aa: CASSVPRDRGSGYGYTF
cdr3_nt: TGTGCCAGCAGCGTACCCCGGGACAGGGGGTCCGGCTATGGCTACACCTTC

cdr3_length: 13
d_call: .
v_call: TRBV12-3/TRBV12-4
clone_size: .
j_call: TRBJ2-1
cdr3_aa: CASTPRNYNEQFF
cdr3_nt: TGTGCCAGCACCCCTAGGAATTACAATGAGCAGTTCTTC

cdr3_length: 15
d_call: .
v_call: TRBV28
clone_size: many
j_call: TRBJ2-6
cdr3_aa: CASSSAGSGANVLTF
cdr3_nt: TGTGCCAGCAGTTCCGCTGGCTCTGGGGCCAACGTCCTGACTTTC

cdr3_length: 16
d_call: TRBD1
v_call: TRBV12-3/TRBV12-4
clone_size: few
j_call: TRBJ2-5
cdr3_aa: CASLPRRAGGAETQYF
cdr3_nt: TGTGCCAGCCTCCCCCGGAGGGCAGGGGGCGCAGAGACCCAGTACTTC

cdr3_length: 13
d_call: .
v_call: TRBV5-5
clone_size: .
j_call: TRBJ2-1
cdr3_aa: CASSLVLAREQFF
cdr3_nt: TGTGCCAGCAGCTTGGTACTAGCTAGGGAGCAGTTCTTC

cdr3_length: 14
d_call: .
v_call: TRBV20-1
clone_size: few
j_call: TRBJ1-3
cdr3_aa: CSPKPGPRRNTIYF
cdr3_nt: TGCAGCCCAAAGCCGGGACCACGGCGAAACACCATATATTTT

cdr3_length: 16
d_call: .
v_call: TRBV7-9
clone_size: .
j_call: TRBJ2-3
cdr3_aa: CASSLVGWTGTDTQYF
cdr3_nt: TGTGCCAGCAGCTTAGTAGGGTGGACAGGCACAGATACGCAGTATTTT

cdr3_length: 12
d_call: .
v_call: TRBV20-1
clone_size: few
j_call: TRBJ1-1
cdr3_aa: CTVGGSNTEAFF
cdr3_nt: TGCACCGTTGGAGGATCGAACACTGAAGCTTTCTTT

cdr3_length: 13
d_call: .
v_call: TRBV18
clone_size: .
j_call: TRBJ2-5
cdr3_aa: CASSLDVSETQYF
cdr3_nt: TGTGCCAGCTCACTAGATGTCTCGGAGACCCAGTACTTC

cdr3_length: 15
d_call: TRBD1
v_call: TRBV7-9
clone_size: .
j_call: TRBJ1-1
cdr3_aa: CASSLWTGGAAEAFF
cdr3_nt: TGTGCCAGCAGCTTATGGACAGGGGGAGCCGCTGAAGCTTTCTTT

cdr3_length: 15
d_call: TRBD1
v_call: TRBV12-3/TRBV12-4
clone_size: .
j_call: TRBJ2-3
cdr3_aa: CASSLWGQGADTQYF
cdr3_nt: TGTGCCAGCAGCTTATGGGGACAGGGAGCAGATACGCAGTATTTT

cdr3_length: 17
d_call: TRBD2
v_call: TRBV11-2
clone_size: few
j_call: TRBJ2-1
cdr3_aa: CASSLTLAGAPYNEQFF
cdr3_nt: TGTGCCAGCAGCTTAACGCTAGCGGGGGCCCCCTACAATGAGCAGTTCTTC

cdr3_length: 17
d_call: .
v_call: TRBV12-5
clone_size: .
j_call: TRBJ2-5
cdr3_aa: CASGLANRDSREETQYF
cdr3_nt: TGTGCTAGTGGTTTGGCTAACCGGGACAGCCGGGAGGAGACCCAGTACTTC

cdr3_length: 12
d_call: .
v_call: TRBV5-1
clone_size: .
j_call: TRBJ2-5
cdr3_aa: CASSSGEVTQYF
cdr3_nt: TGCGCCAGCAGCTCCGGGGAGGTGACCCAGTACTTC

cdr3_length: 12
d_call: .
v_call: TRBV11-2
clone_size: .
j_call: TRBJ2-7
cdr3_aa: CASRNSAGEQYF
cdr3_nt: TGTGCCAGCAGAAACTCCGCCGGAGAGCAGTACTTC

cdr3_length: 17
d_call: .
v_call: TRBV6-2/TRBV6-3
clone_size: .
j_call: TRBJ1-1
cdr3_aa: CASSYSRANKRDTEAFF
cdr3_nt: TGTGCCAGCAGTTACAGCCGGGCCAACAAAAGGGACACTGAAGCTTTCTTT

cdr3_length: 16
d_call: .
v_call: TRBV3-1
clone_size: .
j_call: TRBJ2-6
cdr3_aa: CASSQDLPAGANVLTF
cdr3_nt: TGTGCCAGCAGCCAAGATCTACCCGCTGGGGCCAACGTCCTGACTTTC

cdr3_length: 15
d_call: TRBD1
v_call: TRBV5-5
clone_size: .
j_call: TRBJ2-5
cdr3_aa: CASSLARGYQETQYF
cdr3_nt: TGTGCCAGCAGCTTGGCCAGGGGGTACCAAGAGACCCAGTACTTC

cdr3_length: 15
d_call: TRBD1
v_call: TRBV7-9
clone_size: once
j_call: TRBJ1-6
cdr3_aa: CASSPLQGAISPLHF
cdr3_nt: TGTGCCAGCAGCCCGCTACAGGGGGCGATTTCACCCCTCCACTTT

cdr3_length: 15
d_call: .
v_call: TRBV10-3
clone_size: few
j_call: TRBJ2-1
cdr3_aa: CAISESKTGLNEQFF
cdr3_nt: TGTGCCATCAGTGAGTCGAAGACGGGGCTCAATGAGCAGTTCTTC

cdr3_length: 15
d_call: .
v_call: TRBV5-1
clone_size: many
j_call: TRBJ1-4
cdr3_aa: CASSLEGRPNEKLFF
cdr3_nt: TGCGCCAGCAGCTTGGAGGGGAGACCTAATGAAAAACTGTTTTTT

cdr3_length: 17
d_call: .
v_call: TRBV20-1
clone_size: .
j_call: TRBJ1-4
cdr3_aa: CSARDPGQGGDNEKLFF
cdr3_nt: TGCAGTGCTAGAGACCCAGGACAAGGCGGGGATAATGAAAAACTGTTTTTT